These 30 T cell receptor beta chains originate from one sample sequenced in a study of blood T cell repertoires in COVID-19 (dated by TCRdb to 2020 to 2021). The library came from the immunoSEQ multiplex PCR assay. This immuneACCESS table, as held by TCRdb, lists in-frame sequences with V and J called but not all clones. Of the missing ones, under half trace to an unresolved V gene in checked studies; the others have no known cause. For this sample the table gives 88,000 or so clones, of which about 80% were detected only once. The ten largest clonotypes hold approximately 8.7% of the sample. Sequenced: peripheral blood. These receptor sequences come from a human donor in a cohort sampled during active COVID-19.

The gene calls are TRBV5-4 and TRBJ1-6, with TRBD1 identical over 12 bases. CDR1 is SGHNT and CDR2 is YYREEE in the germline V gene (reference sequence). This CDR3 is built from 16 residues. With 0 bases clipped from V and 10 bases from J, the junction kept 5 bases outside the gene matches. This CDR3 is CASSLEGTGGSSPLHF. CDR3 bases: TGTGCCAGCAGCTTGGAAGGGACAGGGGGCAGCTCACCCCTCCACTTT.

CDR3 residues: CASSSDIRGEQYF. The CDR3, as DNA: TGTGCCAGCAGCTCGGACATAAGGGGCGAGCAGTACTTC. V usage is TRBV11-1 and J usage is TRBJ2-7, with D perhaps matching TRBD1 (5 bases). Per the germline V gene, CDR1 is SGHAT and CDR2 is FQDESV (reference sequence). V was trimmed by 4 bases and J by 6 bases, leaving 13 bases between them. The CDR3 spans 13 residues. Drawing the rest from reference TRBV11-1 and TRBJ2-7, the complete variable domain is EAEVAQSPRYKITEKSQAVAFWCDPISGHATLYWYRQILGQGPELLVQFQDESVVDDSQLPKDRFSAERLKGVDSTLKIQPAELGDSAMYLCASSSDIRGEQYFGPGTRLTVT.

V usage is TRBV6-5 and J usage is TRBJ2-7; 12 bases agree with TRBD1. From germline, CDR1 is MNHEY and CDR2 SVGAGI. The CDR3 covers 15 residues. The junction had 9 bases not matched to a gene; V was cut back by 5 bases and J by 7 bases. CDR3 nucleotide sequence: TGTGCCAGCAGTCTACCGGGACAGGGGGCGTGGGAGCAGTACTTC. Protein: CASSLPGQGAWEQYF.

This rearrangement joins TRBV9 to TRBJ2-3; 11 positions match TRBD2. Trimming removed 6 bases from V and 4 bases from J; junction bases left unmatched: 7. There are 15 residues in the CDR3. Germline CDR1 SGDLS, CDR2 YYNGEE. The CDR3 protein is CASNLAGGLADTQYF. DNA for the CDR3: TGTGCCAGCAACTTAGCGGGGGGGCTGGCAGATACGCAGTATTTT.

The gene calls are TRBV19 and TRBJ2-2; D gene ambiguous. The germline CDR1 and CDR2 sequences are LNHDA and SQIVND (reference sequence). The germline V and J ends were trimmed by 4 bases and 2 bases, with 2 bases remaining between them. The CDR3 length is 12 residues. CDR3 DNA: TGTGCCAGTAGTACAAACACCGGGGAGCTGTTTTTT. This gives the protein CASSTNTGELFF.

The chain carries TRBV5-1 and TRBJ1-4; D uncertain. Germline CDR1 is SGHRS and CDR2 is YFSETQ. CDR3 size: 14 residues. Trimming removed 7 bases at V and 6 bases at J, with 16 bases between. The CDR3 spells CASSRAGSDEKLFF. The DNA of the CDR3 is TGCGCCAGCTCACGAGCGGGAAGTGATGAAAAACTGTTTTTT.

The gene calls are TRBV6-1 and TRBJ2-2; D not resolved. V lost 3 bases and J 7 bases, leaving 9 bases between the germline ends. Germline CDR1 MNHNS, CDR2 SASEGT. The CDR3 extends over 13 amino acids. CDR3 coding DNA: TGTGCCAGCAGTGAGCAGGTGATCGGGGAGCTGTTTTTT. Translation: CASSEQVIGELFF.

The chain has TRBV24-1 and TRBJ2-7; D might be TRBD2 (6 bases). V gave up 4 bases and J gave up 1 base, with 7 bases separating them. Germline assignment: CDR1 KGHDR and CDR2 SFDVKD. This CDR3 comprises 13 residues. The CDR3 spells CATSEGGSYEQYF. The CDR3 coding sequence is TGTGCCACCAGTGAGGGGGGTTCCTACGAGCAGTACTTC.

This clone came up once. V gene TRBV5-1 combines with J gene TRBJ2-5; a possible D gene is TRBD2 (5 bases). CDR3 length: 16 residues. V lost 1 base and J lost 5, with 18 bases in between. Germline V gene data show CDR1 as SGHRS and CDR2 as YFSETQ. For the CDR3, the DNA is TGCGCCAGCAGCTTGAGCTCGACCGGGGAATCCGAGACCCAGTACTTC. Translating it yields CASSLSSTGESETQYF. Combining the CDR3 with reference TRBV5-1 and TRBJ2-5 gives the whole variable domain KAGVTQTPRYLIKTRGQQVTLSCSPISGHRSVSWYQQTPGQGLQFLFEYFSETQRNKGNFPGRFSGRQFSNSRSEMNVSTLELGDSALYLCASSLSSTGESETQYFGPGTRLLVL.

The chain links TRBV12-3 or TRBV12-4 to TRBJ1-2, with TRBD1 as a possible D gene (5 bases). Trimming removed 8 bases at V and 4 bases at J, with 14 bases between. This CDR3 comprises 13 residues. The CDR3 DNA reads as TGTGCCAGCGCGATAGGGGAAACCTATGGCTACACCTTC. It specifies CASAIGETYGYTF.

This chain uses TRBV30 with TRBJ1-2; D might be TRBD1 (5 bases). This CDR3 spans 14 amino acids. V lost 5 bases, J lost 0 bases, and 13 bases lay in between. Germline CDR1 reads GTSNPN; CDR2 reads SVGIG (reference sequence). CDR3 sequence reads: CAWGRVAPNYGYTF. The CDR3 region has the DNA TGTGCCTGGGGCAGGGTAGCTCCTAACTATGGCTACACCTTC.

The chain joins TRBV5-4 to TRBJ2-2; TRBD2 is a possible D gene (6 bases). V was shortened by 7 bases and J by 1 base, with 17 bases between the two germline ends. This CDR3 is built from 16 residues. Germline CDR1 is SGHNT and CDR2 is YYREEE (reference sequence). The CDR3 here is CASGMEGRWNTGELFF. For the CDR3, the DNA is TGTGCCAGCGGTATGGAGGGGCGCTGGAACACCGGGGAGCTGTTTTTT.

The V gene is TRBV18, the J gene TRBJ1-5; D is uncertain. The ends were cut back, 3 bases at V and 4 bases at J, with 13 bases in the middle. The CDR3 spans 15 residues. The germline CDR1 and CDR2 sequences are KGHSH and LQKENI. CDR3 region: CASSPNTDMNQPQHF. The CDR3 bases are TGTGCCAGCTCACCCAATACCGACATGAATCAGCCCCAGCATTTT.

The sample holds a few counts of this clone. The chain has TRBV19 and TRBJ2-1, with D possibly matching TRBD2 (7 bases). The CDR3 loop spans 13 amino acids. Trimming removed 10 bases at V and 5 bases at J, with 15 bases between. Germline-derived CDR1 and CDR2 are LNHDA and SQIVND (reference sequence). CDR3 amino acids: CAIRGATHNEQFF. The CDR3 DNA reads TGTGCCATCCGGGGGGCCACACACAATGAGCAGTTCTTC. The variable domain in full, completed from reference TRBV19 and TRBJ2-1, reads DGGITQSPKYLFRKEGQNVTLSCEQNLNHDAMYWYRQDPGQGLRLIYYSQIVNDFQKGDIAEGYSVSREKKESFPLTVTSAQKNPTAFYLCAIRGATHNEQFFGPGTRLTVL.

This sequence joins TRBV6-4 and TRBJ2-1; TRBD2 aligns across 9 bases. The junction had 3 bases not matched to a gene; V was cut back by 4 bases and J by 8 bases. The CDR3 runs 13 residues. The V gene's germline CDR1 is MRHNA and CDR2 SNTAGT. The CDR3 DNA follows: TGTGCCAGCAGTGCGGAGCGGGGGGATGAGCAGTTCTTC. Amino acids: CASSAERGDEQFF.

V is TRBV20-1 and J is TRBJ2-7, with 7 positions matching TRBD2. CDR1 is DFQATT and CDR2 is SNEGSKA in the germline V gene (reference sequence). V shed 3 bases, J shed 2 bases, and the junction held 10 bases outside the gene matches. The CDR3 is made up of 15 amino acids. CDR3 loop: CSASQRGPGAYEQYF. CDR3 nucleotide sequence: TGCAGTGCTAGTCAGCGGGGCCCCGGGGCCTACGAGCAGTACTTC.

This clone was seen just once. This chain uses TRBV19 with TRBJ2-4; tentatively, D is TRBD2 (6 bases). The V end was cut by 1 base, the J end by 0 bases, with 22 bases between. Germline V gene sequence: CDR1 LNHDA, CDR2 SQIVND (reference sequence). CDR3 length: 20 residues. The chain's CDR3 is CASSIVSGEARRLAKNIQYF. DNA of the CDR3: TGTGCCAGTAGTATAGTTTCGGGGGAGGCTCGCCGACTAGCCAAAAACATTCAGTACTTC.

The chain recombines TRBV12-5 with TRBJ2-5, with D tentatively TRBD2 (5 bases). CDR1 is LGHNT, CDR2 FRNRAP, per germline. With 4 bases removed from V and 2 bases from J, the gap between germline ends came to 14 bases. This CDR3 spans 15 amino acids. CDR3 protein: CASGSLGNLQETQYF. DNA of the CDR3: TGTGCTAGTGGTTCCCTCGGGAACCTACAAGAGACCCAGTACTTC.

This rearrangement joins TRBV3-1 (or the pseudogene TRBV3-2) to TRBJ2-2; 14 nucleotides agree with TRBD2. The CDR3 is made up of 17 amino acids. The germline V gene has CDR1 LGHDT and CDR2 YNNKEL (reference sequence). Trimming removed 3 bases from V and 2 bases from J; junction bases left unmatched: 2. The CDR3 reads CASSQGLAGVNTGELFF. The DNA of the CDR3 is TGTGCCAGCAGCCAGGGACTAGCGGGGGTTAACACCGGGGAGCTGTTTTTT.

The chain links TRBV3-1 (or the pseudogene TRBV3-2) to TRBJ2-5; the D gene is possibly TRBD1 (5 bases). The germline V gene encodes CDR1 LGHDT and CDR2 YNNKEL (reference sequence). Trimming removed 7 bases at V and 7 bases at J, with 16 bases between. The CDR3 consists of 13 residues. The CDR3 sequence is CASNPNDGATQYF. CDR3 DNA: TGTGCCAGCAACCCCAATGATGGGGCGACCCAGTACTTC.

The chain is built from TRBV5-4 and TRBJ1-2, with TRBD1 matching 8 bases. The length of the CDR3 is 15 residues. Trimming removed 0 bases from V and 4 bases from J; junction bases left unmatched: 5. Germline lookup yields CDR1 SGHNT and CDR2 YYREEE (reference sequence). The CDR3 bases are TGTGCCAGCAGCTTGGTTCCAGGGGGCTCCTATGGCTACACCTTC. Translated: CASSLVPGGSYGYTF.

The gene calls are TRBV25-1 and TRBJ2-1; D uncertain. V was clipped by 4 bases and J by 12 bases, with 19 bases between them. Germline V gives CDR1 MGHDK, CDR2 SYGVNS. The CDR3 contains 14 residues. Written as DNA, the CDR3 is TGTGCCAGCAGTGTTGTCGCCGGGTCGTCGGGGCAGTTCTTC. This gives the protein CASSVVAGSSGQFF.

The CDR3 spells CSASSKNEQFF. The DNA of the CDR3 is TGCAGTGCTAGTTCTAAGAATGAGCAGTTCTTC. V gene TRBV20-1 combines with J gene TRBJ2-1; D not resolved. The germline V and J ends were trimmed by 3 bases and 7 bases, with 7 bases remaining between them. Germline V gene lookup returns CDR1 DFQATT and CDR2 SNEGSKA (reference sequence). The CDR3 totals 11 residues.

V and J are TRBV19 and TRBJ1-5, with a possible D match to TRBD1 (5 bases). Per the germline V gene, CDR1 is LNHDA and CDR2 is SQIVND (reference sequence). Trimming cost V 2 bases and J 5 bases, with 13 bases left between them. The CDR3 covers 15 residues. The CDR3 sequence is CASSIPWQGYQPQHF. The CDR3 region has the DNA TGTGCCAGTAGTATACCTTGGCAGGGCTATCAGCCCCAGCATTTT.

The rearrangement links TRBV2 to TRBJ2-2, with 11 bases lining up with TRBD2. With 6 bases clipped from V and 6 bases from J, the junction kept 9 bases outside the gene matches. Germline-derived CDR1 and CDR2 are SNHLY and FYNNEI. This CDR3 is built from 16 residues. In nucleotides, the CDR3 is TGTGCCAGCAGGCCCACTAGCGGGAGTGGCGCCGGGGAGCTGTTTTTT. It codes for CASRPTSGSGAGELFF.

The gene calls are TRBV6-5 and TRBJ2-7; 7 bases are shared with TRBD2. Trimming cost V 9 bases and J 8 bases; bases outside gene matches: 16. Germline V gene sequence: CDR1 MNHEY, CDR2 SVGAGI. The CDR3 sequence is 14 residues long. In DNA form, the CDR3 reads TGTGCCAGTTGGGGGGGTCACCCCGGGGAGCAGCAGTACTTC. Protein sequence: CASWGGHPGEQQYF.

The chain is built from TRBV19 and TRBJ2-1, with D perhaps TRBD1 (6 bases). V dropped 6 bases and J dropped 7 bases, with 19 bases sitting between them. CDR1 is LNHDA and CDR2 is SQIVND in the germline V gene (reference sequence). The CDR3 length is 15 residues. In nucleotides, the CDR3 is TGTGCCAGTAGATCGCTATCAGGGGCTGGAAATGAGCAGTTCTTC. It is translated as CASRSLSGAGNEQFF. Full variable domain (outside the CDR3, taken from reference TRBV19 and TRBJ2-1): DGGITQSPKYLFRKEGQNVTLSCEQNLNHDAMYWYRQDPGQGLRLIYYSQIVNDFQKGDIAEGYSVSREKKESFPLTVTSAQKNPTAFYLCASRSLSGAGNEQFFGPGTRLTVL.

This sequence joins TRBV5-5 and TRBJ1-5; D gene ambiguous. The germline V gene has CDR1 SGHKS and CDR2 YYEKEE (reference sequence). The CDR3 runs to 14 residues. Trimming removed 4 bases at V and 4 bases at J, with 12 bases between. In nucleotides, the CDR3 is TGTGCCAGCAGCCCGCAAGCGCCGAATCAGCCCCAGCATTTT. The encoded protein is CASSPQAPNQPQHF.

The V call is TRBV6-6, the J call TRBJ1-4; no clear D. The CDR3 contains 14 residues. V was clipped by 6 bases and J by 10 bases, with 18 bases between them. The germline gives CDR1 MNHNY, CDR2 SVGAGI (reference sequence). CDR3 bases: TGTGCCAGCAGCGCCCTGGAGCTCGAGGGAAAACTGTTTTTT. Its protein is CASSALELEGKLFF.

The sample holds many counts of this clone. The V call is TRBV5-1, the J call TRBJ1-2, with a possible D match to TRBD1 (6 bases). The ends were cut back, 4 bases at V and 0 bases at J, with 25 bases in the middle. CDR1 SGHRS and CDR2 YFSETQ come from the germline V gene. The CDR3 has 19 amino acids. The CDR3 is CASSADAQGPLNSNYGYTF. CDR3 sequence (DNA): TGCGCCAGCAGCGCGGATGCACAGGGCCCTCTTAATTCTAACTATGGCTACACCTTC.